The clone carrying this T cell receptor beta chain was detected many times. The cDNA was generated through 5'RACE incorporating 10-nucleotide random UMIs. Each CDR3 protein is one row after TCRdb ran MiXCR on the 5' RACE reads. The sample shows around 80,000 distinct CDR3 sequences, 10% to 13% of them seen only once. V lost 2 bases and J lost 2; bases outside the gene matches: 3. Germline V CDR1 and CDR2: SGDLS, YYNGEE. This CDR3 is 15 amino acids long. This specimen belongs to a study of neurological immune-mediated disorders. Unsorted libraries used 2 million PBMCs kept at -80 degrees C. This chain links TRBV9 with TRBJ2-1; 8 nucleotides line up with TRBD1. This sequence originates from a man in his forties in good health. Sequencing was done on a sample of PBMCs. CDR3 region: CASSVGQGAYNEQFF. The CDR3 region has the DNA TGTGCCAGCAGCGTTGGACAGGGCGCCTACAATGAGCAGTTCTTC.